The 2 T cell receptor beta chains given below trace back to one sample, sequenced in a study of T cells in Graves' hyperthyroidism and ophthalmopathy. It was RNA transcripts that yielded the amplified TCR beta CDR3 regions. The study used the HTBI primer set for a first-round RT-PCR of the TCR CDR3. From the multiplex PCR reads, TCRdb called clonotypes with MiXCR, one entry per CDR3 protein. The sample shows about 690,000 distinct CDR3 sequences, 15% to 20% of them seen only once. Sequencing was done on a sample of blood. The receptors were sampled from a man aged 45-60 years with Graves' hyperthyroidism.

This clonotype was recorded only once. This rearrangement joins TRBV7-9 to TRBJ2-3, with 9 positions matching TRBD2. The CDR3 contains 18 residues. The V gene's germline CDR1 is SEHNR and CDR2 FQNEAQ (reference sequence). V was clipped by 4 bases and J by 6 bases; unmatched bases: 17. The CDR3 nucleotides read TGTGCCAGCAGCTCAGGGGAGCCGCGGGAGGGCGAGGGGGATACGCAGTATTTT. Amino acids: CASSSGEPREGEGDTQYF. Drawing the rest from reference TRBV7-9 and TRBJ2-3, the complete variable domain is DTGVSQNPRHKITKRGQNVTFRCDPISEHNRLYWYRQTLGQGPEFLTYFQNEAQLEKSRLLSDRFSAERPKGSFSTLEIQRTEQGDSAMYLCASSSGEPREGEGDTQYFGPGTRLTVL.

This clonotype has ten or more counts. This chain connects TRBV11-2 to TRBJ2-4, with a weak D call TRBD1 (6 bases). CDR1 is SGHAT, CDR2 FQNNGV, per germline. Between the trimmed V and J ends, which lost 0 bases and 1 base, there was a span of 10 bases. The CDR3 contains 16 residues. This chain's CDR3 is CASSLEAGVAKNIQYF. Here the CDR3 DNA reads TGTGCCAGCAGCTTAGAGGCAGGGGTGGCCAAAAACATTCAGTACTTC.